This TCR beta chain was recorded in a study of blood T cells in healthy people across ages. This CDR3 region has 16 residues. Trimming stripped 0 bases from V and 4 bases from J, with 16 bases between. CDR1 is SGHRS and CDR2 is YFSETQ in the germline V gene. It was with a sample-barcoded 5' primer and a J-beta primer mix that a second PCR of roughly 7 to 12 cycles was run. A single record per CDR3 protein comes from TCRdb applying MiXCR to the 5' RACE reads. The sample shows over a million distinct CDR3 sequences, about 25% of them seen only once. This clonotype appeared a few times. The data were also submitted as part of a second study, on T cells of mothers and their children.

Sequenced material: blood. This clonotype was sampled from a girl aged 2 to 10 in good health. The chain employs TRBV5-1 and TRBJ2-5; no clear D gene. As DNA, the CDR3 is TGCGCCAGCAGCTTGGGGGCAGCCCAGTGGGGAGAGACCCAGTACTTC. Its translation is CASSLGAAQWGETQYF.